This T cell receptor (beta chain) was observed in a study of cytomegalovirus exposure and HLA in healthy donors. Study results and limitations: Data from an earlier analysis indicated that most TCR beta V segments were productive either about 87% or about 30% of the time.

PCR primers comprised 60 Vbeta and 13 Jbeta primers. Sequencing was performed with immunoSEQ multiplex PCR; in TCRdb, only in-frame clones are kept and a portion is missing. Here the sample table reports 40,000 to 60,000 clones. The CDR3 contains 19 residues. Losses at the gene ends were 1 base for V and 0 bases for J; bases not matched to a gene: 15. Germline lookup yields CDR1 MDHEN and CDR2 SYDVKM. Comment on this clone: Its antigen is currently unknown.

The sequence was collected from a female donor in good health and CMV-seronegative. The chain is built from TRBV28 and TRBJ2-7; 7 bases line up with TRBD2. Sequencing was performed on PBMCs. The DNA of the CDR3 is TGTGCCAGCAGTTTATTTTCGCCGTACCGGGAGGAGAACTCCTACGAGCAGTACTTC. Translating gives CASSLFSPYREENSYEQYF.